Given below is one T cell receptor (beta chain) in context. Its antigen is unidentified. These data are taken from a study of Graves' ophthalmopathy and Graves' hyperthyroidism. General study findings and limits: Blood also held most thyroid clonotypes expanded above 0.001 frequency.

TCR beta CDR3 regions were amplified from RNA transcripts. Amplification began with first-round RT-PCR using HTBI primers, then second-round multiplex PCR was performed. From the multiplex PCR reads, TCRdb called clonotypes with MiXCR, one entry per CDR3 protein. In the table there are 200,000 to 300,000 distinct CDR3 sequences, roughly 50% of which are singletons. This receptor was obtained from an adult man with Graves' ophthalmopathy. Input material: peripheral blood.

The CDR3 DNA reads as TGTGCCAGCAGCTTGGATCGGGCTAGCGGGAGGGCGAACACCGGGGAGCTGTTTTTT. As protein: CASSLDRASGRANTGELFF. This chain links TRBV5-6 with TRBJ2-2, with 12 positions matching TRBD2. Germline V gene sequence: CDR1 SGHDT, CDR2 YYEEEE. The junction had 6 bases not matched to a gene; V was cut back by 0 bases and J by 0 bases. The CDR3 has 19 residues. The full variable domain, completed using reference TRBV5-6 and TRBJ2-2, is DAGVTQSPTHLIKTRGQQVTLRCSPKSGHDTVSWYQQALGQGPQFIFQYYEEEERQRGNFPDRFSGHQFPNYSSELNVNALLLGDSALYLCASSLDRASGRANTGELFFGEGSRLTVL.